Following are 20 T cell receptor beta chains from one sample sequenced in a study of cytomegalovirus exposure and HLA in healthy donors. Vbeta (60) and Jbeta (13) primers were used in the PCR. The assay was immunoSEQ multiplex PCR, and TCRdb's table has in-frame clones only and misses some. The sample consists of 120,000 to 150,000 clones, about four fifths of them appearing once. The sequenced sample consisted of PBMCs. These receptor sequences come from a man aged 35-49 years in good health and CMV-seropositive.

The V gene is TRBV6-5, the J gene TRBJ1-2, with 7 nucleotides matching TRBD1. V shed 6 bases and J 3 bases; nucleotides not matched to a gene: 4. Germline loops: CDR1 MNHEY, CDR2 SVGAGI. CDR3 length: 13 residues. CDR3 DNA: TGTGCCAGCAGAGGGGACAGCTACTATGGCTACACCTTC. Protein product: CASRGDSYYGYTF.

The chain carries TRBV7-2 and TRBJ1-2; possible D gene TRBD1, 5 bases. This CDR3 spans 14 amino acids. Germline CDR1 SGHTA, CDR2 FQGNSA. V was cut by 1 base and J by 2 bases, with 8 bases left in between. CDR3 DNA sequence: TGTGCCAGCAGCTTAGACGGGGGAAACTATGGCTACACCTTC. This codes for CASSLDGGNYGYTF.

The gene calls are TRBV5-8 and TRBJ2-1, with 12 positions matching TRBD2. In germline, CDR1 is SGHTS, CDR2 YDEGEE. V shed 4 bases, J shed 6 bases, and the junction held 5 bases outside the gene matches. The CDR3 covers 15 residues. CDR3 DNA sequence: TGTGCCAGCAGCCAAACTAGCGGGGGGATCAATGAGCAGTTCTTC. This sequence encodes CASSQTSGGINEQFF.

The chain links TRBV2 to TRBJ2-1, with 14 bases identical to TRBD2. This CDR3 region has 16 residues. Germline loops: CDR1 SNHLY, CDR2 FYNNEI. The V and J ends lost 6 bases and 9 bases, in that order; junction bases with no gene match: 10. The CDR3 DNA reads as TGTGCCAGCAGGGCTCCGGGACTAGCGGGAGTAACTGAGCAGTTCTTC. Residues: CASRAPGLAGVTEQFF.

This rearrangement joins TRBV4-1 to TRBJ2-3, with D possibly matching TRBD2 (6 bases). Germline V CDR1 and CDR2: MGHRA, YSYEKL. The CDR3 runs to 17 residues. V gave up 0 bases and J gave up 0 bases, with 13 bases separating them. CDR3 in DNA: TGCGCCAGCAGCCAAGACGGAGCGGGTACTAGCACAGATACGCAGTATTTT. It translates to CASSQDGAGTSTDTQYF.

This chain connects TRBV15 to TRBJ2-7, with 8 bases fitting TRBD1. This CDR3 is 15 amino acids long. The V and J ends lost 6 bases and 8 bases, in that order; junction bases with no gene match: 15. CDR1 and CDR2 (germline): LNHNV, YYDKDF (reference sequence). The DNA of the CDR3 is TGTGCCACCAGTAAAGACAGGGGCCCAATCAAGAAGCAGTACTTC. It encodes CATSKDRGPIKKQYF.

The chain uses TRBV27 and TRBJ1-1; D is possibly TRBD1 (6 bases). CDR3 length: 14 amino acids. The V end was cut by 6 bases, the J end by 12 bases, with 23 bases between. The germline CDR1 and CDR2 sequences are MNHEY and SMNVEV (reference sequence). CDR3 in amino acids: CASSTLPDSRLTFF. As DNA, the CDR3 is TGTGCCAGCAGCACGCTCCCGGACAGTCGTTTGACTTTCTTT.

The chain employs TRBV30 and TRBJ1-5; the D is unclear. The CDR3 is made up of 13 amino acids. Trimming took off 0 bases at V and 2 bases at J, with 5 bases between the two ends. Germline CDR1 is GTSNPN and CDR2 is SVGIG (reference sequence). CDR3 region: CAWSVQGNQPQHF. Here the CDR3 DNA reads TGTGCCTGGAGTGTACAAGGCAATCAGCCCCAGCATTTT.

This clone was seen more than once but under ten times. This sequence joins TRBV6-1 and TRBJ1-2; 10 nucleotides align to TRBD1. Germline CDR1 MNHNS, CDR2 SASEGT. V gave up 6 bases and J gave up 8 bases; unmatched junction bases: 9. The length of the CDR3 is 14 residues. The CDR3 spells CASSRDRGSEGYTF. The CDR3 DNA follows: TGTGCCAGCAGCCGGGACAGGGGTTCGGAGGGCTACACCTTC.

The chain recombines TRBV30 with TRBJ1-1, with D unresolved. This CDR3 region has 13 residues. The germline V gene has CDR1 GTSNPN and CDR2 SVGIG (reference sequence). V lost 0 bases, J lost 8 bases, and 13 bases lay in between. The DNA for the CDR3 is TGTGCCTGGAGTGTACTGTCAGGCCTCGAAGCTTTCTTT. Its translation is CAWSVLSGLEAFF.

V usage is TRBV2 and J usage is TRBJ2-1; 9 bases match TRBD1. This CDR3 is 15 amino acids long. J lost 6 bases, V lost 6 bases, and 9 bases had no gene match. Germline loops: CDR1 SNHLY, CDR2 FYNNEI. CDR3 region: CASRPTGGSGNEQFF. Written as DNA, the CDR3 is TGTGCCAGCAGACCCACAGGGGGCTCGGGCAATGAGCAGTTCTTC.

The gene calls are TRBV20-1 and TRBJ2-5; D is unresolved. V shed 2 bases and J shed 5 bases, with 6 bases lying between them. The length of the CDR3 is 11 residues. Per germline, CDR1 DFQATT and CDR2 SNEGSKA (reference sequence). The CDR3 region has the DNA TGCAGTGCTAGAATCCGGGAGACCCAGTACTTC. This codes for CSARIRETQYF.

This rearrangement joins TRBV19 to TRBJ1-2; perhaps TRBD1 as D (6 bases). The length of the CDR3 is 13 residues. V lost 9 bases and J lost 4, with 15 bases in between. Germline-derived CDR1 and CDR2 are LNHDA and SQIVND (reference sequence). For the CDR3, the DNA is TGTGCCAGCATTCACAGGGAGGGCTATGGCTACACCTTC. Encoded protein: CASIHREGYGYTF.

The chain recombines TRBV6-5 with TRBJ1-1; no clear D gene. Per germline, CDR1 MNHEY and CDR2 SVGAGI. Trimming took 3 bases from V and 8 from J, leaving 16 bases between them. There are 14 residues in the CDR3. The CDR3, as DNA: TGTGCCAGCAGTTATTCCAAGACTGCCCAGGAAGCTTTCTTT. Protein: CASSYSKTAQEAFF.

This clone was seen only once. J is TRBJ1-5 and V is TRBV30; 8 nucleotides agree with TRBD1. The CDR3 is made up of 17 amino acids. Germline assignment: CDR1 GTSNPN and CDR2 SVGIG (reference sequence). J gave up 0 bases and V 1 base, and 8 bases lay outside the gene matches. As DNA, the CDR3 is TGTGCCTGGAGTGCTGAGCGGACAGGGATTAGCAATCAGCCCCAGCATTTT. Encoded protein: CAWSAERTGISNQPQHF.

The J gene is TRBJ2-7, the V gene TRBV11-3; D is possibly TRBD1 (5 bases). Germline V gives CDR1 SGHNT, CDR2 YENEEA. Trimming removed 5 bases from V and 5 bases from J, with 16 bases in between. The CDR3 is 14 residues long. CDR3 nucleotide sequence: TGTGCCAGCAGCGCCCGAAGGGGAATCCACGAGCAGTACTTC. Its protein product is CASSARRGIHEQYF.

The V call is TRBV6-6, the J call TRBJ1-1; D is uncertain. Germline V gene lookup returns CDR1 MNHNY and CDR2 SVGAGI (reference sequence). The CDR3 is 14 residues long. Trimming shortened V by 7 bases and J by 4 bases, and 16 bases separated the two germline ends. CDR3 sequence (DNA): TGTGCCAGCATCAGGATCCCCATGGGCACTGAAGCTTTCTTT. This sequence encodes CASIRIPMGTEAFF.

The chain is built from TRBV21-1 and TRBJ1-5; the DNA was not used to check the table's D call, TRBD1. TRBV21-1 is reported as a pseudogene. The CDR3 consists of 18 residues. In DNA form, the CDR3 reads TGTGCCAGCAGCAATAGGCCGCCGAACAGGGTGCGCAATCAGCCCCAGCATTTT. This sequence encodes CASSNRPPNRVRNQPQHF.

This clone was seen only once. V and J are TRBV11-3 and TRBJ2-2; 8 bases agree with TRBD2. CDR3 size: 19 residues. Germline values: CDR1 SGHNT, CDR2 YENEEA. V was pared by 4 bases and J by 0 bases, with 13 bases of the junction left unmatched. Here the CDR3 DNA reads TGTGCCAGCAGCTCTCCAAGTTGGCGGGGGGCTTCGAACACCGGGGAGCTGTTTTTT. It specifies CASSSPSWRGASNTGELFF.

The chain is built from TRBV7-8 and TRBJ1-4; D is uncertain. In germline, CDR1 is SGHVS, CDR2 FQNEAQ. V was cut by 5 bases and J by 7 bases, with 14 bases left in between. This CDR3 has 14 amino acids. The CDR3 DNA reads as TGTGCCAGCAGCCCCGCGGGGATGGGTGAAAAACTGTTTTTT. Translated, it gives CASSPAGMGEKLFF.